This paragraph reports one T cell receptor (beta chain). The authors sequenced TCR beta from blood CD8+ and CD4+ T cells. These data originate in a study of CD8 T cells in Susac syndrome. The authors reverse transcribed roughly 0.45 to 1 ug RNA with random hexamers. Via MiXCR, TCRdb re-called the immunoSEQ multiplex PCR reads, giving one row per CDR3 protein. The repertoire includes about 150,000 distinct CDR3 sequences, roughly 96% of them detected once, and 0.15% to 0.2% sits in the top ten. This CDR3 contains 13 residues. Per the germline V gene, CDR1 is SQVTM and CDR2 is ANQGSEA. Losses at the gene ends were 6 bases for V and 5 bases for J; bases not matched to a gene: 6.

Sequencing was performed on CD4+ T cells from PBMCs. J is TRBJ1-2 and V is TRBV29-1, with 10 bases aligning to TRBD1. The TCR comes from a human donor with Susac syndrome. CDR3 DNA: TGCAGCGTGACAGGGACAGGGGATTATGGCTACACCTTC. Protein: CSVTGTGDYGYTF.